This is a list of T cell receptor beta chains from one sample in a study of technical replicates of blood from several donors. Using immunoSEQ multiplex PCR, the repertoire was profiled, and TCRdb retains in-frame clones only, with some absent. The table lists 80,000 or so clones, approximately 94% of them singletons. Sequenced input: T cells isolated from PBMCs. The receptors stem from a human donor in good health. The CDR3 runs from the conserved cysteine through the conserved F or W. Each record gives: V gene, J gene, CDR3 protein.

v_call: TRBV19; j_call: TRBJ1-5; cdr3_aa: CASSTTWTGQGTISNQPQHF
v_call: TRBV6-5; j_call: TRBJ2-2; cdr3_aa: CASSMAGGGTGELFF
v_call: TRBV5-3; j_call: TRBJ2-3; cdr3_aa: CARSFPGLLQTTDTQYF
v_call: TRBV25-1; j_call: TRBJ2-1; cdr3_aa: CASSDEGGSYEQFF
v_call: TRBV6-5; j_call: TRBJ1-2; cdr3_aa: CASSRDRGLNGYTF
v_call: TRBV30; j_call: TRBJ1-2; cdr3_aa: CAWAGAGGFGYTF
v_call: TRBV18; j_call: TRBJ2-7; cdr3_aa: CASSLPVTGKSAYEQYF
v_call: TRBV28; j_call: TRBJ2-1; cdr3_aa: CASSMGLAYEQFF
v_call: TRBV7-9; j_call: TRBJ1-4; cdr3_aa: CASNSSPDEKLFF
v_call: TRBV25-1; j_call: TRBJ2-7; cdr3_aa: CASSEYTSYEQYF
v_call: TRBV6-1; j_call: TRBJ1-2; cdr3_aa: CASSDRGSYGYTF
v_call: TRBV9; j_call: TRBJ2-1; cdr3_aa: CASTHLAGKYNEQFF
v_call: TRBV30; j_call: TRBJ2-1; cdr3_aa: CAWSGPGGGSSYNEQFF
v_call: TRBV2; j_call: TRBJ2-3; cdr3_aa: CASLETRSTDTQYF
v_call: TRBV15; j_call: TRBJ2-7; cdr3_aa: CATSREVASGTYEQYF
v_call: TRBV7-3; j_call: TRBJ2-3; cdr3_aa: CASSSAELGPAQYF
v_call: TRBV29-1; j_call: TRBJ2-2; cdr3_aa: CSVVSTGNTGELFF
v_call: TRBV30; j_call: TRBJ2-3; cdr3_aa: CAVRLASSTDTQYF
v_call: TRBV4-3; j_call: TRBJ2-1; cdr3_aa: CASSHRAGGTNNEQFF
v_call: TRBV5-4; j_call: TRBJ2-1; cdr3_aa: CASSLSPRDQGVNEQFF
v_call: TRBV25-1; j_call: TRBJ2-7; cdr3_aa: CASSDSREEQYF
v_call: TRBV25-1; j_call: TRBJ2-3; cdr3_aa: CASSYTDTQYF
v_call: TRBV29-1; j_call: TRBJ2-7; cdr3_aa: CSVDVGVGEQYF
v_call: TRBV27; j_call: TRBJ2-4; cdr3_aa: CASMGAGPYF
v_call: TRBV11-3; j_call: TRBJ2-1; cdr3_aa: CASSLVAEDNEQFF
v_call: TRBV7-9; j_call: TRBJ2-5; cdr3_aa: CASSRPTGLGRETQYF
v_call: TRBV28; j_call: TRBJ1-4; cdr3_aa: CASGSGGQGRKKLFF
v_call: TRBV5-6; j_call: TRBJ1-4; cdr3_aa: CASSGYITGAEGKLFF
v_call: TRBV5-4; j_call: TRBJ1-5; cdr3_aa: CASTPTGGVNQPQHF
v_call: TRBV30; j_call: TRBJ2-7; cdr3_aa: CAWSLGQGNEQYF
v_call: TRBV18; j_call: TRBJ1-1; cdr3_aa: CASSRDSSNTEAFF
v_call: TRBV7-3; j_call: TRBJ1-1; cdr3_aa: CASSRGATEAFF
v_call: TRBV10-1; j_call: TRBJ1-1; cdr3_aa: CASSTGRDAEAFF
v_call: TRBV18; j_call: TRBJ1-1; cdr3_aa: CASSPPMDRVRTEAFF
v_call: TRBV18; j_call: TRBJ2-5; cdr3_aa: CASSPSGVETQYF
v_call: TRBV2; j_call: TRBJ1-1; cdr3_aa: CASSVTGNTEAFF
v_call: TRBV27; j_call: TRBJ2-7; cdr3_aa: CASSFRYHRSKYF
v_call: TRBV7-2; j_call: TRBJ2-5; cdr3_aa: CASSLTGISGETQYF
v_call: TRBV6-5; j_call: TRBJ1-2; cdr3_aa: CASSLLRETNYGYTF
v_call: TRBV19; j_call: TRBJ1-2; cdr3_aa: CASSIFQAHYGYTF
v_call: TRBV30; j_call: TRBJ2-1; cdr3_aa: CAWSALRGGDEQFF
v_call: TRBV5-1; j_call: TRBJ2-2; cdr3_aa: CASSFGRGTGELFF
v_call: TRBV6-1; j_call: TRBJ1-5; cdr3_aa: CASSDAKRGFNQPQHF
v_call: TRBV11-2; j_call: TRBJ2-7; cdr3_aa: CASSLDGYSYYEQYF
v_call: TRBV27; j_call: TRBJ2-3; cdr3_aa: CASSTAVSNTQYF
v_call: TRBV6-1; j_call: TRBJ1-2; cdr3_aa: CASSEYKGLDGYTF
v_call: TRBV27; j_call: TRBJ2-7; cdr3_aa: CASSFRGAPNDEQYF
v_call: TRBV9; j_call: TRBJ2-7; cdr3_aa: CASSARTSGSYYEQYF
v_call: TRBV6-5; j_call: TRBJ1-1; cdr3_aa: CASSPRVVTEAFF
v_call: TRBV6-5; j_call: TRBJ2-3; cdr3_aa: CASSFQGQGGTDTQYF
v_call: TRBV2; j_call: TRBJ2-7; cdr3_aa: CASRVDARVEQYF
v_call: TRBV6-6; j_call: TRBJ2-1; cdr3_aa: CASNRESADKNEQFF
v_call: TRBV4-3; j_call: TRBJ2-5; cdr3_aa: CASSQGGSGQETQYF
v_call: TRBV6-4; j_call: TRBJ2-7; cdr3_aa: CAIRGGATSEQYF
v_call: TRBV12-2; j_call: TRBJ1-5; cdr3_aa: CASRFSGIRQPQHF
v_call: TRBV29-1; j_call: TRBJ1-1; cdr3_aa: CSVVVRRLMNTEAFF
v_call: TRBV28; j_call: TRBJ1-5; cdr3_aa: CASRRDRGGQPQHF
v_call: TRBV5-1; j_call: TRBJ2-7; cdr3_aa: CASSSHYYEQYF